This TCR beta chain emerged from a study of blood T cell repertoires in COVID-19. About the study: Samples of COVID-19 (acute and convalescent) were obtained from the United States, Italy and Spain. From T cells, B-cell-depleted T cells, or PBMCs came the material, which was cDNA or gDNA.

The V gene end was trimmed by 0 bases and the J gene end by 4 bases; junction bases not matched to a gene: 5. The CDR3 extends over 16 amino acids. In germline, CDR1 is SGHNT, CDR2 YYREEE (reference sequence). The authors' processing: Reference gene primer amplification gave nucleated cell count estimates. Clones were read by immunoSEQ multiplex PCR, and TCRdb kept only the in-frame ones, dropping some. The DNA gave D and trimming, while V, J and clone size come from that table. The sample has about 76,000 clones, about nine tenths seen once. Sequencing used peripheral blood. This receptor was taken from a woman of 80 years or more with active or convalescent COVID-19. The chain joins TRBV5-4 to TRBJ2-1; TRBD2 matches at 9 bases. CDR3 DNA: TGTGCCAGCAGCTTGGGAGGCGGGGGGGCTTACAATGAGCAGTTCTTC. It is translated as CASSLGGGGAYNEQFF.